This TCR beta chain originates from a study of Ad26.COV2.S vaccination and SARS-CoV-2 variants. Study observations and caveats: The authors reported substantial breadth in spike-specific CD8+ and CD4+ T cell responses after vaccination.

The CDR3 extends over 13 amino acids. CDR1 MNHEY and CDR2 SMNVEV come from the germline V gene (reference sequence). The J segment lost 1 base and the V segment lost 8 bases, leaving 3 bases of the junction unmatched. Sequenced by immunoSEQ multiplex PCR; TCRdb stores in-frame clones only, minus some. The sample holds 150,000 to 200,000 clones, approximately 90% seen once. Concerning this clone: Its antigen is still unknown.

The sample in question was peripheral blood, obtained after recovery from COVID-19. J is TRBJ2-3 and V is TRBV27; 7 nucleotides line up with TRBD2. This clonotype was sampled from a human donor who had recovered from COVID-19. The CDR3 region is CASRGLGTDTQYF. The CDR3, as DNA: TGTGCCAGCCGAGGACTAGGCACAGATACGCAGTATTTT.